This TCR beta chain was recorded in a study of blood T cell repertoires in COVID-19. Study as a whole: Some COVID-19 samples were acute and others convalescent; all came from the United States, Italy and Spain. In each case, the material was cDNA or gDNA derived from T cells, B-cell-depleted T cells, or PBMCs.

Seattle cases were enrolled at active infection and followed longitudinally. Libraries were prepared by immunoSEQ multiplex PCR; TCRdb keeps only in-frame clonotypes and omits some of them. The sample records 300,000 to 400,000 clones, more than 75% being singletons. This clone has at least ten counts. With 4 bases removed from V and 4 bases from J, the gap between germline ends came to 16 bases. CDR3 length: 15 residues. CDR1 is KGHSH, CDR2 LQKENI, per germline. The J gene is TRBJ1-2, the V gene TRBV18; tentative D call: TRBD1 (6 bases). Sample: peripheral blood. This receptor was taken from a woman aged 50 to 60 with COVID-19, enrolled during active disease. The CDR3 spells CASSRQGSIGYGYTF. The DNA for the CDR3 is TGTGCCAGCTCACGGCAGGGGTCTATCGGCTATGGCTACACCTTC.